This is a list of T cell receptor beta chains from one sample in a study of blood T cell repertoires in COVID-19. TCRdb keeps only in-frame clones here, not all; method: immunoSEQ multiplex PCR. The sample lists 75,000 to 100,000 clones, almost 85% seen once, with approximately 6.7% in the top ten. Sequencing used peripheral blood. The receptors come from a man aged 50 to 60 with active or convalescent COVID-19. CDR3s include the opening cysteine and the closing phenylalanine or tryptophan. Each record gives: J gene, V gene, CDR3 protein.

>TRBJ2-2|TRBV11-2
CASTSQTTNTGELFF
>TRBJ1-6|TRBV5-3
CARSSTVILPYSPLHF
>TRBJ2-3|TRBV2
CASSDNAGGTDTQYF
>TRBJ2-3|TRBV5-4
CASSLSGSGGDTQYF
>TRBJ2-3|TRBV2
CASIIGGLSTDTQYF
>TRBJ1-2|TRBV11-2
CASSFTPTGRGPVNYGYTF
>TRBJ1-2|TRBV10-2
CASSDLQGASNYGYTF
>TRBJ1-1|TRBV7-2
CASSLQFTEAFF
>TRBJ1-3|TRBV18
CASSLDPVLSSGNTIYF
>TRBJ2-3|TRBV12-3/TRBV12-4
CASSAGGVDTQYF
>TRBJ1-1|TRBV5-1
CASSPTANTEAFF
>TRBJ1-4|TRBV30
CAWSPGPGSNEKLFF
>TRBJ1-1|TRBV23-1
CASSMHVIQDTEAFF
>TRBJ1-4|TRBV5-1
CASSLSVATNEKLFF
>TRBJ1-4|TRBV18
CASSPGIRGEKLFF
>TRBJ1-1|TRBV5-1
CASSLALAGGTEAFF
>TRBJ1-4|TRBV15
CATSRGQGHNEKLFF
>TRBJ2-2|TRBV3-1/TRBV3-2
CASSQAGGPTGELFF
>TRBJ1-2|TRBV9
CASSVAQGSNYGYTF
>TRBJ2-3|TRBV7-6
CASSLRGGSTDTQYF